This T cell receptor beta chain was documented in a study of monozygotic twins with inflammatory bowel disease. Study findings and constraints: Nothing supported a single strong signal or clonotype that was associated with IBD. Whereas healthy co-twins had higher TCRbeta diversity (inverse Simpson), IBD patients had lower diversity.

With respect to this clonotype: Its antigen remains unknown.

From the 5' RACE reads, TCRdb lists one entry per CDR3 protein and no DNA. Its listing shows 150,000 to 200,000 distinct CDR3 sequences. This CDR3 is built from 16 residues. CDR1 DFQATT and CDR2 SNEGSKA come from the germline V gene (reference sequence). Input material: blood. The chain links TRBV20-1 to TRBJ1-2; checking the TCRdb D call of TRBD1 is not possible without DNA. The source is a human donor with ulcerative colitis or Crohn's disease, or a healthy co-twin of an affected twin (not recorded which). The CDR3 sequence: CSARGDRGFGNYGYTF.